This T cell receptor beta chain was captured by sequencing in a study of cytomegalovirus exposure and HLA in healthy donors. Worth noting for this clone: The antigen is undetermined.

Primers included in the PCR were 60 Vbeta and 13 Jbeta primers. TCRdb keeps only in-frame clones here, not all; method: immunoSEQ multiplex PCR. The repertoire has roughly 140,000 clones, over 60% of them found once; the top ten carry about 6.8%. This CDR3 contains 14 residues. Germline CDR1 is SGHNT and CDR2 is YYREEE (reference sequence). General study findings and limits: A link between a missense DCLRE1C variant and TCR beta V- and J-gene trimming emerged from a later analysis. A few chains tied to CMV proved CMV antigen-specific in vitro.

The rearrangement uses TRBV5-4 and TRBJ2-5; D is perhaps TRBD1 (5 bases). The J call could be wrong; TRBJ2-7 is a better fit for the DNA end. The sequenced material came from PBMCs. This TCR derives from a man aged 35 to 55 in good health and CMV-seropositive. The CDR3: CASSLELQVHEQYF. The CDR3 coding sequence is TGTGCCAGCAGCTTGGAGCTACAGGTGCACGAGCAGTACTTC.